The T cell receptor (beta chain) under discussion was sequenced for a study of control samples from healthy donors and cancer patients. V lost 0 bases to trimming and J lost 4 bases; unmatched junction nucleotides: 3. This CDR3 is built from 15 residues. Germline lookup yields CDR1 SGDLS and CDR2 YYNGEE. The protocol was immunoSEQ multiplex PCR, while the TCRdb copy is restricted to in-frame clones and leaves out a portion. This table has about 130,000 clones, around nine tenths appearing once. Material: blood. The receptor was derived from a man younger than 35 in good health. The rearrangement uses TRBV9 and TRBJ2-3; TRBD2 matches 9 bases. CDR3 sequence reads: CASSVDRTSADTQYF. The CDR3 DNA reads as TGTGCCAGCAGCGTAGATAGGACTAGCGCAGATACGCAGTATTTT.